This T cell receptor beta chain was captured by sequencing in a study of low-dose radiotherapy and immunotherapy resistance in tumors. Turning to the study itself: Each patient was administered nivolumab intravenously at 240 mg, which was a flat dose, every two weeks, along with intravenous ipilimumab at 1 mg/kg every six weeks. Cyclophosphamide was given intravenously at 200 mg/m2 every two weeks, and each dose came one day before radiation and immunotherapy. Patients received 300 mg of oral aspirin each day across four cycles, commencing on cycle 1 day 1.

As to this clonotype: A far more abundant clone sits one base away, making this likely a read error.

Primers targeting TRAV and TRBV primed first-strand cDNA, covering alpha and beta chains. The authors ran roughly 20 PCR cycles to amplify TCRs with a constant-region primer and V-primer adapter. In vitro transcription amplified the mRNA that had been isolated. From the reads, TCRdb called clonotypes with MiXCR, one entry per CDR3 protein. This table has tens of thousands of distinct CDR3 sequences, about 26% appearing once. Described time point: before trial treatment. The clonotype was recovered from a male donor with rectosigmoid adenocarcinoma. Source: PBMCs, taken before treatment.

The CDR3 nucleotides are TGTGCCAGCAGGACCCTAGCGGGAGGGTCCTACAATGAGCAGTACTTC. Encoded protein: CASRTLAGGSYNEQYF. The rearrangement links TRBV12-3 or TRBV12-4 to TRBJ2-7; 12 bases are shared with TRBD2. The V segment lost 6 bases and the J segment 7 bases; nucleotides outside the gene matches: 13. CDR3 size: 16 residues.